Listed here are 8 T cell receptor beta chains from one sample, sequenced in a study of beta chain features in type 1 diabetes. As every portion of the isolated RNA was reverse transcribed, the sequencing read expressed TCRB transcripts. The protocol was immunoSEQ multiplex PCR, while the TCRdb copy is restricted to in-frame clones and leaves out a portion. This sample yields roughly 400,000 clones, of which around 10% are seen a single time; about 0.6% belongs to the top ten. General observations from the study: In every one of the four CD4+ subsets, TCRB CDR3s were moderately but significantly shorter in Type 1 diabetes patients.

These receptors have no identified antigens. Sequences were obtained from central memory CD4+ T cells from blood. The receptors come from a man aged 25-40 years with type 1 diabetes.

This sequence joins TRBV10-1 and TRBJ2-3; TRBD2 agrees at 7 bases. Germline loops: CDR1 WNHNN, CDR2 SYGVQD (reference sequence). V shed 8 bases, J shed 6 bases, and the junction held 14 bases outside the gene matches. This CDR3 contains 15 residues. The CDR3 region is CASSSGGPFMDTQYF. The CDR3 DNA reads TGCGCCAGCTCTAGCGGCGGGCCGTTCATGGATACGCAGTATTTT.

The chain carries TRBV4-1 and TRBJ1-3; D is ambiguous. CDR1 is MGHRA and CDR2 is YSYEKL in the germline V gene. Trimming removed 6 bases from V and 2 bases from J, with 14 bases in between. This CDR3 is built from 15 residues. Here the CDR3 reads CASSQSEVPGNTIYF. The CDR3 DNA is TGCGCCAGCAGTCAATCAGAGGTTCCTGGAAACACCATATATTTT.

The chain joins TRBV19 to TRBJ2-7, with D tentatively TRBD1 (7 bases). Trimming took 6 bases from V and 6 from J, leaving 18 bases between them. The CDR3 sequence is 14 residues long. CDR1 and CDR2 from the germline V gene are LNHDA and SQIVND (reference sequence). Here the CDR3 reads CASSLRRGPSEQYF. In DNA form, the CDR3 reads TGTGCCAGTAGCCTTAGGAGGGGGCCGAGCGAGCAGTACTTC.

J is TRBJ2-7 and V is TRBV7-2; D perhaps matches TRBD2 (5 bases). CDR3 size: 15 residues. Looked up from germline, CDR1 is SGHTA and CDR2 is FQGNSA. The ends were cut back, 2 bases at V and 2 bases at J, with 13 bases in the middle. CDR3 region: CASSLSPSGTYEQYF. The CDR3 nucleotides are TGTGCCAGCAGCTTAAGCCCCTCGGGAACCTACGAGCAGTACTTC. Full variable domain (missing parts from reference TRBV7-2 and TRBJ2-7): GAGVSQSPSNKVTEKGKDVELRCDPISGHTALYWYRQSLGQGLEFLIYFQGNSAPDKSGLPSDRFSAERTGGSVSTLTIQRTQQEDSAVYLCASSLSPSGTYEQYFGPGTRLTVT.

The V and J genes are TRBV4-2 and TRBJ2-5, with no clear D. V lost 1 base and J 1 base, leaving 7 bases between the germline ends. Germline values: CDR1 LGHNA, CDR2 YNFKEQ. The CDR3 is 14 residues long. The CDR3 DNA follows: TGTGCCAGCAGCCAAGGTTCGGTCCAAGAGACCCAGTACTTC. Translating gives CASSQGSVQETQYF.

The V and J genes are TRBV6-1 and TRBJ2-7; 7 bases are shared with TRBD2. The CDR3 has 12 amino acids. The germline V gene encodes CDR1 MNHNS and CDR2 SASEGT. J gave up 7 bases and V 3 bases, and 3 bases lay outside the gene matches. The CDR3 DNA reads TGTGCCAGCAGTGAGGGAGGGGAGGAGCAGTACTTC. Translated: CASSEGGEEQYF.

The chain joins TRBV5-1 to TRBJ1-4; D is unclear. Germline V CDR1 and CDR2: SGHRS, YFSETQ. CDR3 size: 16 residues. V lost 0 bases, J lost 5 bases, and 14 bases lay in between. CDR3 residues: CASSLAVGRWNEKLFF. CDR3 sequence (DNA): TGCGCCAGCAGCTTGGCCGTAGGGCGCTGGAATGAAAAACTGTTTTTT.

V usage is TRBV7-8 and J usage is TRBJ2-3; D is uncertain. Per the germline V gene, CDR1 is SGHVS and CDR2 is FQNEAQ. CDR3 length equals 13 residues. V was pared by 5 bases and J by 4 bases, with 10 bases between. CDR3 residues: CASSTRPADTQYF. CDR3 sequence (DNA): TGTGCCAGCAGCACAAGACCGGCAGATACGCAGTATTTT.